Listed here are 13 T cell receptor beta chains from one sample, sequenced in a study of blood T cell repertoires in COVID-19. The data were produced by immunoSEQ multiplex PCR, yet TCRdb's version contains in-frame clones alone and is incomplete. Among more than 60,000 clones, less than 85% were seen once, and the ten largest hold roughly 2.6%. Sequenced material: peripheral blood. The receptors stem from a human donor with acute or convalescent COVID-19. The donor label of this sample is uncertain.

V gene TRBV12-3 or TRBV12-4 combines with J gene TRBJ1-5; unclear D gene. The CDR3 is 12 amino acids. V was pared by 7 bases and J by 2 bases, with 6 bases between. The CDR3 bases are TGTGCCAGCAATCGGGGCAATCAGCCCCAGCATTTT. Amino acid sequence: CASNRGNQPQHF.

This chain connects TRBV9 to TRBJ2-7, with 7 bases fitting TRBD2. The CDR3 has 14 residues. Per germline, CDR1 SGDLS and CDR2 YYNGEE. Trimming cost V 4 bases and J 2 bases; bases outside gene matches: 6. The CDR3 is CASSPGLEAYEQYF. The DNA of the CDR3 is TGTGCCAGCAGCCCTGGACTAGAGGCCTACGAGCAGTACTTC.

This clone was detected only once. V is TRBV18 and J is TRBJ1-6; TRBD1 might be the D (6 bases). This CDR3 comprises 16 residues. Germline V gene data show CDR1 as KGHSH and CDR2 as LQKENI. The V and J ends lost 5 bases and 7 bases respectively, with 18 bases between them. CDR3 protein: CASSATGSGGNSPLHF. DNA of the CDR3: TGTGCCAGCTCAGCCACAGGGTCGGGGGGGAATTCACCCCTCCACTTT.

The chain links TRBV5-4 to TRBJ1-1, with 11 bases matching TRBD1. CDR1 is SGHNT and CDR2 is YYREEE in the germline V gene (reference sequence). V lost 3 bases to trimming and J lost 5 bases; unmatched junction nucleotides: 3. CDR3 length equals 14 residues. Here the CDR3 reads CASSSGQGGTEAFF. CDR3 nucleotide sequence: TGTGCCAGCAGCTCGGGACAGGGGGGGACTGAAGCTTTCTTT.

V is TRBV28 and J is TRBJ2-1, with D perhaps TRBD1 (6 bases). V was shortened by 5 bases and J by 4 bases, with 12 bases between the two germline ends. The CDR3 runs to 14 residues. Germline CDR1 reads MDHEN; CDR2 reads SYDVKM. The CDR3 here is CASSRSDRYNEQFF. The CDR3, as DNA: TGTGCCAGCAGTCGCTCTGACAGGTACAATGAGCAGTTCTTC.

The chain couples TRBV7-9 to TRBJ2-3, with D perhaps matching TRBD2 (6 bases). Germline loops: CDR1 SEHNR, CDR2 FQNEAQ (reference sequence). CDR3 length: 16 amino acids. Trimming took off 5 bases at V and 5 bases at J, with 20 bases between the two ends. CDR3 residues: CASSPPGLHTKDTQYF. The CDR3 nucleotides are TGTGCCAGCAGCCCACCGGGACTTCATACTAAAGATACGCAGTATTTT.

J is TRBJ1-5 and V is TRBV10-2, with D unresolved. Trimming removed 3 bases at V and 9 bases at J, with 12 bases between. The germline gives CDR1 WSHSY, CDR2 SAAADI. The CDR3 is 13 residues long. DNA of the CDR3: TGCGCCAGCAGTGAACCGGGAGGGATGCCCCAGCATTTT. It specifies CASSEPGGMPQHF.

This clone appeared once. This sequence joins TRBV7-2 and TRBJ2-1, with 9 bases fitting TRBD1. Germline V lookup: CDR1 SGHTA, CDR2 FQGNSA. CDR3 length: 15 residues. V trimming: 5 bases; J trimming: 5 bases; junction bases outside the gene matches: 7. CDR3 sequence (DNA): TGTGCCAGCAGCCGGGACAGGGCCTCTAACAATGAGCAGTTCTTC. Amino acids: CASSRDRASNNEQFF.

The chain recombines TRBV10-3 with TRBJ2-3; 9 nucleotides match TRBD1. V was pared by 2 bases and J by 5 bases, with 5 bases of the junction left unmatched. From germline, CDR1 is ENHRY and CDR2 SYGVKD. This CDR3 is 15 amino acids long. The DNA for the CDR3 is TGTGCCATCAGTGAGCTGACAGGGGGTATAGATACGCAGTATTTT. This sequence encodes CAISELTGGIDTQYF.

This chain connects TRBV27 to TRBJ2-1; D unclear. CDR3 length: 14 amino acids. Germline V gene data show CDR1 as MNHEY and CDR2 as SMNVEV (reference sequence). Deletions cut 2 bases from V and 0 bases from J, with 5 bases between. This chain's CDR3 is CASSLAISYNEQFF. CDR3 sequence (DNA): TGTGCCAGCAGTTTAGCGATCTCCTACAATGAGCAGTTCTTC.

This clone showed up just once. The chain has TRBV10-3 and TRBJ1-3; perhaps TRBD1 as D (5 bases). CDR3 length: 14 amino acids. The V gene's germline CDR1 is ENHRY and CDR2 SYGVKD. Trimming stripped 6 bases from V and 0 bases from J, with 9 bases between. The CDR3 sequence: CAISVGGSGNTIYF. CDR3 sequence (DNA): TGTGCCATCAGCGTCGGGGGCTCTGGAAACACCATATATTTT.

The J gene is TRBJ2-3, the V gene TRBV11-3, with D hard to call. Per the germline V gene, CDR1 is SGHNT and CDR2 is YENEEA. This CDR3 comprises 14 residues. V dropped 0 bases and J dropped 1 base, with 5 bases sitting between them. The CDR3 nucleotides read TGTGCCAGCAGCTTAGATCCCGGCACAGATACGCAGTATTTT. This sequence encodes CASSLDPGTDTQYF.

The CDR3 DNA sequence: TGTGCCTGGGCCAGCAGGGGAGACACTGAAGCTTTCTTT. It is translated as CAWASRGDTEAFF. The rearrangement links TRBV30 to TRBJ1-1, with D possibly TRBD1 on 6 matching bases. The CDR3 totals 13 residues. V lost 5 bases and J 3 bases, leaving 13 bases between the germline ends. Germline V CDR1 and CDR2: GTSNPN, SVGIG (reference sequence).